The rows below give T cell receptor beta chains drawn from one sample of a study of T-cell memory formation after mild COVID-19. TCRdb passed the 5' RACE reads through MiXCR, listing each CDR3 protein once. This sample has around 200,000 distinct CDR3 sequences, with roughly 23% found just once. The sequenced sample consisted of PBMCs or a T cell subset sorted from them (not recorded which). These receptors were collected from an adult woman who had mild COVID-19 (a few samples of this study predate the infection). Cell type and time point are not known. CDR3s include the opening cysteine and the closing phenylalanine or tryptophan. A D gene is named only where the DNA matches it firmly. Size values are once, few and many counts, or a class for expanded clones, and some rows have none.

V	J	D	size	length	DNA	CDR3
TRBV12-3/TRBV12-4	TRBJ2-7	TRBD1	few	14	TGTGCCAGCAGGGTCGGGACAGGGGGCAACGAGCAGTACTTC	CASRVGTGGNEQYF
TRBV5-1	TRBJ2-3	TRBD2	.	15	TGCGCCAGCAGCTTGACTGGACTAGGGGCAGATACGCAGTATTTT	CASSLTGLGADTQYF
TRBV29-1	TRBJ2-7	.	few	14	TGCAGCGTTGAAGTTGGTAGCCCCCCCTACGAGCAGTACTTC	CSVEVGSPPYEQYF
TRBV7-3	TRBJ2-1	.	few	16	TGTGCCAGCAGCTTAACGGTAGGCAGTGGGGAAGATGAGCAGTTCTTC	CASSLTVGSGEDEQFF
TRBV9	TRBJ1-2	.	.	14	TGTGCCAGCAGCCCCAGGACCCCTAACTATGGCTACACCTTC	CASSPRTPNYGYTF
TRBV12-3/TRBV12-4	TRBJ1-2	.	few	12	TGTGCCAGTACCCTCGGGGAAACTGGCTACACCTTC	CASTLGETGYTF
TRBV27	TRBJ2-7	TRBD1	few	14	TGTGCCAGCAGCAAGGACAGGGAGACCTACGAGCAGTACTTC	CASSKDRETYEQYF
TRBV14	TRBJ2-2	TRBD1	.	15	TGTGCCAGCAGCCCGGGACAGTGGAACACCGGGGAGCTGTTTTTT	CASSPGQWNTGELFF
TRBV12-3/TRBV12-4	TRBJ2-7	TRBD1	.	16	TGTGCCAGCAGTAGCCCCCGACAGGGGCCCACCTACGAGCAGTACTTC	CASSSPRQGPTYEQYF
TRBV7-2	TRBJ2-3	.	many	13	TGTGCCAGCAGCTTAGCTAGGGTTGATACGCAGTATTTT	CASSLARVDTQYF
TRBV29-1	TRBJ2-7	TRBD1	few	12	TGCAGCGTTACGCAGGGGGCCTACGAGCAGTACTTC	CSVTQGAYEQYF
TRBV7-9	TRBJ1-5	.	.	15	TGTGCCAGCAGCTTAGGACAGTTTAGCAATCAGCCCCAGCATTTT	CASSLGQFSNQPQHF
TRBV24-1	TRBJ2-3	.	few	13	TGTGCCACCACAGGGGTCAGCACAGATACGCAGTATTTT	CATTGVSTDTQYF
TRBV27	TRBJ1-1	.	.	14	TGTGCCAGCAGTTTACTGTCTGCGGGGACTGAAGCTTTCTTT	CASSLLSAGTEAFF
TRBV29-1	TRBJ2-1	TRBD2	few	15	TGCAGCGCTGAGGCGGCGGGGGGGTCCTACAATGAGCAGTTCTTC	CSAEAAGGSYNEQFF
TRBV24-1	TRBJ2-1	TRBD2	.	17	TGTGCCACCAGTGGCCAACCGGGACTAGATATCTACAATGAGCAGTTCTTC	CATSGQPGLDIYNEQFF
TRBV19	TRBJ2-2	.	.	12	TGTGCCAGTACGGGTGGAACCGGGGAGCTGTTTTTT	CASTGGTGELFF
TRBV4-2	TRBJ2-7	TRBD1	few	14	TGTGCCAGCAGCCAAGGGACAGGGAGGTACGAGCAGTACTTC	CASSQGTGRYEQYF
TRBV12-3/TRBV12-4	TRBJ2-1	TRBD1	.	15	TGTGCCAGCAGTTGGACAGGGGGCACTTACAATGAGCAGTTCTTC	CASSWTGGTYNEQFF
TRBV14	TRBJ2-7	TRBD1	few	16	TGTGCCAGCAGCCATGGTGGTCCGGGACAGGCCTACGAGCAGTACTTC	CASSHGGPGQAYEQYF
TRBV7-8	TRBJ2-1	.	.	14	TGTGCCAGCAGCTTAGAGTGGCTATTCAATGAGCAGTTCTTC	CASSLEWLFNEQFF
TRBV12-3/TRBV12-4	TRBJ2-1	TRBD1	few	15	TGTGCCAGCCTCGTCGGGGACAGGGGATACGATGAGCAGTTCTTC	CASLVGDRGYDEQFF
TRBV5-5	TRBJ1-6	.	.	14	TGTGCCAGCAGCCCCGGCTCCTATAATTCACCCCTCCACTTT	CASSPGSYNSPLHF